These 17 T cell receptor beta chains share one sample of origin, sequenced in a study of memory CD4+ T cells and cytomegalovirus serostatus. TCRdb's copy holds only in-frame clones and misses some; the assay was immunoSEQ multiplex PCR. The sample records roughly 40,000 clones, approximately 81% being singletons. Single viable CD3+CD4+CD8-CD45RO+ cells were sorted as the memory CD4+ T cells. The sample comprised memory CD4+ T cells from blood. The source is an adult in good health and CMV-seronegative.

The chain carries TRBV7-9 and TRBJ1-2; D possibly corresponds to TRBD1 (6 bases). Germline-derived CDR1 and CDR2 are SEHNR and FQNEAQ (reference sequence). The CDR3 runs to 14 residues. Trimming took 1 base from V and 6 from J, leaving 12 bases between them. CDR3 sequence: CASSLVPGANGYTF. Written as DNA, the CDR3 is TGTGCCAGCAGCTTAGTCCCAGGGGCAAATGGCTACACCTTC.

The chain recombines TRBV4-1 with TRBJ2-1, with D possibly matching TRBD2 (6 bases). This CDR3 region has 17 residues. Germline CDR1 is MGHRA and CDR2 is YSYEKL. The germline V and J ends were trimmed by 0 bases and 8 bases, with 20 bases remaining between them. The CDR3 protein is CASSQEEHGSISYEQFF. CDR3 nucleotides: TGCGCCAGCAGCCAAGAAGAACACGGGAGTATAAGTTATGAGCAGTTCTTC.

This chain uses TRBV11-3 with TRBJ2-1; D unclear. The CDR3 runs to 13 residues. Germline V lookup: CDR1 SGHNT, CDR2 YENEEA. The V end was cut by 2 bases, the J end by 10 bases, with 12 bases between. CDR3: CASSLLALGEQFF. The CDR3 DNA reads as TGTGCCAGCAGCTTACTCGCCTTAGGGGAGCAGTTCTTC.

This CDR3 is CAWSAGVLRETQYF. DNA for the CDR3: TGTGCCTGGAGCGCAGGGGTTCTTCGAGAGACCCAGTACTTC. V usage is TRBV30 and J usage is TRBJ2-5; a possible D gene is TRBD1 (6 bases). Per the germline V gene, CDR1 is GTSNPN and CDR2 is SVGIG (reference sequence). V lost 3 bases and J 4 bases, leaving 15 bases between the germline ends. This CDR3 spans 14 amino acids.

CDR3 coding DNA: TGTGCCAGCAGCTTAGCTAGCGGGTCTGGGGCCAACGTCCTGACTTTC. The encoded protein is CASSLASGSGANVLTF. The V and J genes are TRBV7-2 and TRBJ2-6; 7 bases line up with TRBD2. CDR3 length: 16 amino acids. Germline V gives CDR1 SGHTA, CDR2 FQGNSA. V shed 0 bases, J shed 1 base, and the junction held 0 bases outside the gene matches. Supplemented by reference TRBV7-2 and TRBJ2-6, the full variable domain reads GAGVSQSPSNKVTEKGKDVELRCDPISGHTALYWYRQSLGQGLEFLIYFQGNSAPDKSGLPSDRFSAERTGGSVSTLTIQRTQQEDSAVYLCASSLASGSGANVLTFGAGSRLTVL.

The J gene is TRBJ1-2, the V gene TRBV6-4; D is undetermined. The CDR3 spans 13 residues. The V end lost 4 bases, the J end lost 2 bases, and 8 bases lay between the germline ends. Germline CDR1 reads MRHNA; CDR2 reads SNTAGT. CDR3 region: CASSVEENYGYTF. CDR3 DNA sequence: TGTGCCAGCAGTGTCGAGGAGAACTATGGCTACACCTTC.

This chain links TRBV10-3 with TRBJ1-2; D is undetermined. Trimming took 4 bases from V and 2 from J, leaving 8 bases between them. Germline CDR1 is ENHRY and CDR2 is SYGVKD. CDR3 length: 13 residues. In nucleotides, the CDR3 is TGTGCCATCAGTGGCGCAGAGAACTATGGCTACACCTTC. Its translation: CAISGAENYGYTF.

This chain joins TRBV18 and TRBJ2-2, with 8 bases matching TRBD1. The germline V gene encodes CDR1 KGHSH and CDR2 LQKENI. This CDR3 spans 16 amino acids. V was pared by 0 bases and J by 1 base, with 1 base of the junction left unmatched. The DNA for the CDR3 is TGTGCCAGCTCACCACCCGGGACAGGGAACACCGGGGAGCTGTTTTTT. It yields the protein CASSPPGTGNTGELFF.

This clone was observed a handful of times. Distinct nucleotide sequences in the sample also encode this CDR3. V is TRBV5-1 and J is TRBJ2-5, with TRBD1 matching over 8 bases. The CDR3 has 15 residues. J gave up 2 bases and V 6 bases, and 9 bases lay outside the gene matches. Germline V gene data show CDR1 as SGHRS and CDR2 as YFSETQ. CDR3 sequence (DNA): TGCGCCAGCAAACTAGACAGGGGTCGGCAAGAGACCCAGTACTTC. Translated: CASKLDRGRQETQYF.

In DNA form, the CDR3 reads TGTGCCAGCAGCTTGGCCATGGGGGGCGCGTCCGGGGAGCTGTTTTTT. Protein: CASSLAMGGASGELFF. The V call is TRBV5-6, the J call TRBJ2-2, with D perhaps given as TRBD1 or TRBD2 (6 bases each). Trimming shortened V by 0 bases and J by 6 bases, and 15 bases separated the two germline ends. The CDR3 is 16 residues long. Germline values: CDR1 SGHDT, CDR2 YYEEEE. Filled out from reference TRBV5-6 and TRBJ2-2, the complete variable domain reads DAGVTQSPTHLIKTRGQQVTLRCSPKSGHDTVSWYQQALGQGPQFIFQYYEEEERQRGNFPDRFSGHQFPNYSSELNVNALLLGDSALYLCASSLAMGGASGELFFGEGSRLTVL.

Only one count was recorded for this clone. The chain employs TRBV6-6 and TRBJ1-5, with D possibly being TRBD1 (6 bases). V was trimmed by 6 bases and J by 1 base, leaving 13 bases between them. Germline V lookup: CDR1 MNHNY, CDR2 SVGAGI (reference sequence). This CDR3 has 15 amino acids. CDR3 amino acids: CASSPTGLSNQPQHF. CDR3 sequence (DNA): TGTGCCAGCAGCCCCACAGGGTTAAGCAATCAGCCCCAGCATTTT.

The chain joins TRBV19 to TRBJ2-5, with 10 positions matching TRBD1. Germline V gene sequence: CDR1 LNHDA, CDR2 SQIVND (reference sequence). V lost 5 bases, J lost 5 bases, and 8 bases stayed unmatched. There are 15 residues in the CDR3. CDR3 protein: CASSDGTGDRETQYF. DNA for the CDR3: TGTGCCAGTAGTGACGGGACAGGGGACAGGGAGACCCAGTACTTC.

The chain has TRBV25-1 and TRBJ1-1, with 11 positions matching TRBD1. Germline V lookup: CDR1 MGHDK, CDR2 SYGVNS. There are 17 residues in the CDR3. With 4 bases clipped from V and 7 bases from J, the junction kept 14 bases outside the gene matches. CDR3 in DNA: TGTGCCAGCAGTGGAGCCGGGACAGGGGGGGTTGCGGGTGAAGCTTTCTTT. The encoded protein is CASSGAGTGGVAGEAFF.

As concerns this clone: Germline is not matched at one junction end, which may reflect a read error. The identical CDR3 is also encoded by other nucleotide sequences in the sample. This chain links TRBV18 with TRBJ1-1; TRBD1 agrees at 7 bases. Germline CDR1 reads KGHSH; CDR2 reads LQKENI. CDR3 length equals 13 residues. In DNA, the CDR3 is TGTGCCAGCTCAGAGGGGGCAAACACTGAAGCCTTCTTT. Encoded protein: CASSEGANTEAFF.

This clone showed up just once. The chain couples TRBV5-4 to TRBJ1-1; TRBD1 matches 11 bases. This CDR3 has 14 amino acids. Germline V gene data show CDR1 as SGHNT and CDR2 as YYREEE (reference sequence). The junction had 6 bases not matched to a gene; V was cut back by 4 bases and J by 7 bases. The CDR3, as DNA: TGTGCCAGCAGCCCGGGACAGGGGGTTGGTGAAGCTTTCTTT. Amino acid sequence: CASSPGQGVGEAFF.

The rearrangement joins TRBV5-8 to TRBJ2-5; 14 positions match TRBD2. V lost 3 bases, J lost 5 bases, and 6 bases stayed unmatched. The CDR3 consists of 16 residues. Germline CDR1 is SGHTS and CDR2 is YDEGEE. CDR3 sequence: CASSSGLAGDWETQYF. CDR3 DNA: TGTGCCAGCAGCTCGGGACTAGCGGGAGATTGGGAGACCCAGTACTTC.

The chain combines TRBV7-2 with TRBJ1-2; D possibly corresponds to TRBD1 (6 bases). The CDR3 runs to 15 residues. V was trimmed by 5 bases and J by 1 base, leaving 14 bases between them. CDR1 and CDR2 from the germline V gene are SGHTA and FQGNSA. The CDR3, as DNA: TGTGCCAGCAGCGTCAGGGGACAAATTAACTATGGCTACACCTTC. Translating gives CASSVRGQINYGYTF.